This TCR beta chain was identified in a study of T cell responses to AZD1222 COVID-19 vaccine. Overall study: Samples with a second dose at about 4 or about 12 weeks were pooled together. The study's findings and limits: Unmutated variant regions reportedly attract nearly half of all spike-specific TCRs. Every sample of the repertoires postdated the peak T cell response. AZD1222 recipients seropositive at baseline numbered only six or seven.

Details on this clone: The antigen is not known.

The CDR3 has 14 residues. Germline V gene lookup returns CDR1 MDHEN and CDR2 SYDVKM. V was pared by 1 base and J by 4 bases, with 10 bases between. Using immunoSEQ multiplex PCR, the repertoire was profiled, and TCRdb retains in-frame clones only, with some absent. The data contain about 260,000 clones, 85% to 95% of them singletons. This TCR came from an adult in good health. Sequenced here: peripheral blood, sampled on day 0 of AZD1222 vaccination. The chain is built from TRBV28 and TRBJ1-1; D unclear. CDR3 protein: CASSLLGSGTEAFF. The CDR3, as DNA: TGTGCCAGCAGTTTATTAGGTAGTGGCACTGAAGCTTTCTTT. Complete variable domain (other parts from reference TRBV28 and TRBJ1-1): DVKVTQSSRYLVKRTGEKVFLECVQDMDHENMFWYRQDPGLGLRLIYFSYDVKMKEKGDIPEGYSVSREKKERFSLILESASTNQTSMYLCASSLLGSGTEAFFGQGTRLTVV.